A selection of T cell receptor beta chains follows, all from one sample in a study of OX40 agonist ivuxolimab in advanced cancers. The method was immunoSEQ multiplex PCR; TCRdb's version includes in-frame clones alone and lacks a portion of them. The data contain fewer than 70,000 clones, approximately 82% of them singletons. Sequenced material: CD4+ or CD8+ T cells sorted from blood, taken in a trial of the OX40 agonist ivuxolimab. These receptors were obtained from an adult with an advanced solid tumor such as melanoma, head and neck, liver or kidney cancer. CDR3s include the opening cysteine and the closing phenylalanine or tryptophan. The D gene is left open where the match is weak. Some rows have no size entry. The others give once, few or many, or a class for an expanded clone.

clone_size: NA; j_call: TRBJ2-2; cdr3_length: 14; v_call: TRBV19; d_call: NA; cdr3_aa: CASSRVGEAGELFF; cdr3_nt: TGTGCCAGTAGCAGGGTAGGCGAGGCCGGGGAGCTGTTTTTT
clone_size: NA; j_call: TRBJ1-3; cdr3_length: 14; v_call: TRBV6-1; d_call: NA; cdr3_aa: CASSEVGYGNTIYF; cdr3_nt: TGTGCCAGCAGTGAAGTAGGATACGGAAACACCATATATTTT
clone_size: NA; j_call: TRBJ2-4; cdr3_length: 14; v_call: TRBV5-1; d_call: NA; cdr3_aa: CASSVNRGKNIQYF; cdr3_nt: TGCGCCAGCAGCGTAAACAGAGGCAAAAACATTCAGTACTTC
clone_size: NA; j_call: TRBJ1-2; cdr3_length: 14; v_call: TRBV7-8; d_call: TRBD1; cdr3_aa: CASSQGRGLNGYTF; cdr3_nt: TGTGCCAGCAGCCAAGGCAGGGGGCTTAATGGCTACACCTTC
clone_size: NA; j_call: TRBJ1-3; cdr3_length: 12; v_call: TRBV6-5; d_call: NA; cdr3_aa: CASSSGRNTIYF; cdr3_nt: TGTGCCAGCAGTTCTGGCCGAAACACCATATATTTT
clone_size: NA; j_call: TRBJ1-3; cdr3_length: 14; v_call: TRBV6-1; d_call: NA; cdr3_aa: CASSEVGPMGTIYF; cdr3_nt: TGTGCCAGCAGTGAAGTAGGGCCAATGGGCACCATATATTTT
clone_size: NA; j_call: TRBJ2-7; cdr3_length: 16; v_call: TRBV19; d_call: TRBD1; cdr3_aa: CASSSRTGPESYEQYF; cdr3_nt: TGTGCCAGTAGTTCCAGGACAGGACCGGAGTCCTACGAGCAGTACTTC
clone_size: NA; j_call: TRBJ2-4; cdr3_length: 12; v_call: TRBV29-1; d_call: TRBD1; cdr3_aa: CSVRYRGDIQYF; cdr3_nt: TGCAGCGTCCGTTACAGGGGAGACATTCAGTACTTC
clone_size: once; j_call: TRBJ1-2; cdr3_length: 12; v_call: TRBV7-9; d_call: NA; cdr3_aa: CASSPLDYGYTF; cdr3_nt: TGTGCCAGCAGCCCTCTTGACTATGGCTACACCTTC
clone_size: few; j_call: TRBJ1-3; cdr3_length: 15; v_call: TRBV7-2; d_call: NA; cdr3_aa: CASSLERGSGNTIYF; cdr3_nt: TGTGCCAGCAGCTTAGAGAGGGGTTCTGGAAACACCATATATTTT
clone_size: NA; j_call: TRBJ1-5; cdr3_length: 16; v_call: TRBV7-2; d_call: NA; cdr3_aa: CASSLATGNGNQPQHF; cdr3_nt: TGTGCCAGCAGCTTAGCTACGGGGAACGGCAATCAGCCCCAGCATTTT
clone_size: once; j_call: TRBJ1-2; cdr3_length: 12; v_call: TRBV11-2; d_call: NA; cdr3_aa: CASSLASYGYTF; cdr3_nt: TGTGCCAGCAGCTTGGCCAGCTATGGCTACACCTTC